These 26 T cell receptor beta chains share one sample of origin, sequenced in a study of T cells in women clearing cervical HPV infection. Generated by immunoSEQ multiplex PCR, the TCRdb table keeps only in-frame clones and is missing some. The sample's table shows roughly 31,000 clones. Sequencing was carried out using blood buffy coat. The origin of the receptors is a woman between 18 and 75 years old with a cervical HPV16 infection that either progressed to CIN3+ or cleared (not recorded which).

With regard to this clone: The read ends 3 residues before the CDR3 terminus; that terminus is restored from the germline J gene. This chain joins TRBV6-2 or TRBV6-3 and TRBJ1-2, with 8 bases lining up with TRBD1. This CDR3 is 13 amino acids long. Losses at the gene ends were 2 bases for V and 6 bases for J; bases not matched to a gene: 2. Germline V gene data show CDR1 as MNHEY and CDR2 as SVGEGT. This CDR3 is CASSYRRGHGYTF. CDR3 DNA, as far as it was read: TGTGCCAGCAGTTACCGCAGGGGGCATGGC.

Comment on this clone: The read ends 3 residues shy of where the CDR3 ends; the end is completed using the germline J gene. V and J are TRBV19 and TRBJ2-4; 9 bases align to TRBD1. CDR3 length: 13 amino acids. Germline CDR1 is LNHDA and CDR2 is SQIVND (reference sequence). CDR3 DNA, as far as it was read: TGTGCCAGTAGAGACAGGGGGGTTCAGCCT. Protein product: CASRDRGVQP. The entire CDR3 reads CASRDRGVQPQYF.

Remarks on this clone: Sequencing ends 3 residues short of the CDR3 end; the germline J gene provides the rest. The J gene is TRBJ2-2, the V gene TRBV30; unclear D gene. The germline CDR1 and CDR2 sequences are GTSNPN and SVGIG (reference sequence). The CDR3 consists of 13 residues. The sequenced part of the CDR3 DNA is TGTGCCTGGAGTGTCAGGATTAATGAAAAG. Translating gives CAWSVRINEK. The entire CDR3 is CAWSVRINEKLFF. The full variable domain, with the rest looked up from reference TRBV30 and TRBJ2-2, is SQTIHQWPATLVQPVGSPLSLECTVEGTSNPNLYWYRQAAGRGLQLLFYSVGIGQISSEVPQNLSASRPQDRQFILSSKKLLLSDSGFYLCAWSVRINEKLFFGEGSRLTVL.

The CDR3 sequence: CSARVPLGDRGGYTF. CDR3 DNA, as far as it was read: TGCAGTGCTAGAGTCCCCTTAGGGGACAGGGGTGGC. The V and J genes are TRBV20-1 and TRBJ1-2; 10 bases map to TRBD1. The read is 3 residues too short to cover the CDR3 end, so that end is filled in from the germline J gene. CDR1 and CDR2 from the germline V gene are DFQATT and SNEGSKA (reference sequence). CDR3 length: 15 residues. J lost 7 bases, V lost 1 base, and 9 bases had no gene match.

About this clone itself: With the read ending 3 residues before the CDR3 end, the germline J gene is used to fill in that end. The chain links TRBV19 to TRBJ2-2; tentatively, D is TRBD2 (6 bases). Germline CDR1 is LNHDA and CDR2 is SQIVND (reference sequence). The CDR3 is made up of 17 amino acids. V was cut by 1 base and J by 5 bases, with 17 bases left in between. The chain's CDR3 is CASSIVYSGTGTGELFF. The sequenced CDR3 bases are TGTGCCAGTAGTATAGTTTATTCGGGGACTGGGACCGGGGAG.

Worth noting for this clone: The read is 3 residues too short to cover the CDR3 end, so that end is filled in from the germline J gene. V and J are TRBV6-2 or TRBV6-3 and TRBJ2-7, with D hard to call. This CDR3 spans 14 amino acids. Per germline, CDR1 MNHEY and CDR2 SVGEGT. V was cut by 4 bases and J by 0 bases, with 10 bases left in between. CDR3 loop: CASSSLRNSYEQYF. CDR3 bases read: TGTGCCAGCAGTTCTCTCAGAAACTCCTACGAG.

Notes on this clone: The read ends 3 residues early relative to the CDR3; the germline J gene fills the gap. V gene TRBV5-4 combines with J gene TRBJ1-1; 8 nucleotides line up with TRBD1. The ends lost 2 bases at V and 1 base at J; junction bases unmatched: 7. Germline lookup yields CDR1 SGHNT and CDR2 YYREEE (reference sequence). The CDR3 totals 16 residues. The CDR3 loop is CASSFPPGGPNTEAFF. CDR3 DNA, as far as it was read: TGTGCCAGCAGCTTTCCCCCAGGGGGCCCGAACACTGAA.

In the case of this clone: Coverage ceases 3 residues before the CDR3 finishes, and the germline J gene fills in the end. The V gene is TRBV9, the J gene TRBJ2-7, with TRBD1 identical over 8 bases. Germline trimming cut 4 bases from V and 5 bases from J; bases unmatched to any gene: 8. Germline V lookup: CDR1 SGDLS, CDR2 YYNGEE. The CDR3 contains 14 residues. CDR3 bases read: TGTGCCAGCAGCCTAACCCCGACAGGGGACGAG. Amino acid sequence: CASSLTPTGDE. The CDR3, in full, reads CASSLTPTGDEQYF.

Regarding this clone: Read coverage stops 3 residues before the CDR3 terminus; the germline J gene supplies the remainder. The rearrangement links TRBV6-1 to TRBJ2-2; TRBD2 aligns across 8 bases. Germline CDR1 MNHNS, CDR2 SASEGT. There are 16 residues in the CDR3. With V trimmed by 1 base and J by 0 bases, 1 base remained unmatched. CDR3 DNA (partial): TGTGCCAGCAGTGAAGTAGCGGGACCGAACACCGGGGAG. Its translation: CASSEVAGPNTGE. The full-length CDR3 reads as CASSEVAGPNTGELFF.

On this clone: From the germline J gene comes the end of the CDR3, since the read stops 3 residues before it. The gene calls are TRBV12-3 or TRBV12-4 and TRBJ2-7, with TRBD2 matching over 12 bases. This CDR3 contains 16 residues. The V and J ends lost 6 bases and 6 bases, in that order; junction bases with no gene match: 12. The CDR3 here is CASSLRTSGKRGEQYF. The CDR3 bases that were read are TGTGCCAGCAGCCTCAGGACTAGCGGGAAAAGGGGCGAG.

A word on this clone: The missing CDR3 end, 3 residues past where the read stops, is filled in from the germline J gene. The chain links TRBV2 to TRBJ2-3; TRBD2 aligns across 12 bases. CDR1 and CDR2 (germline): SNHLY, FYNNEI. The junction had 6 bases not matched to a gene; V was cut back by 0 bases and J by 2 bases. The CDR3 contains 18 residues. Partial CDR3 DNA: TGTGCCAGCAGTGAAGCGCGGACTAGCGGGGATCCCACAGATACG. This translates into CASSEARTSGDPTDT. The complete CDR3 protein is CASSEARTSGDPTDTQYF.

In regard to this clone: Sequencing ends 3 residues short of the CDR3 end; the germline J gene provides the rest. The V gene is TRBV20-1, the J gene TRBJ2-1, with 12 bases that match TRBD2. Germline V gene data show CDR1 as DFQATT and CDR2 as SNEGSKA (reference sequence). V trimming: 2 bases; J trimming: 7 bases; junction bases outside the gene matches: 6. The CDR3 is 15 amino acids. Incomplete CDR3 DNA: TGCAGTGCTAGAAGACTAGCGGGAGTAAGTAATGAG. Translation gives CSARRLAGVSNE. The full CDR3 protein is CSARRLAGVSNEQFF.

For this clone: An end of the junction does not agree with germline; a read error may underlie this. Coverage ceases 3 residues before the CDR3 finishes, and the germline J gene fills in the end. V and J are TRBV5-1 and TRBJ2-7, with D perhaps TRBD1 (6 bases). Germline-derived CDR1 and CDR2 are SGHRS and YFSETQ. The CDR3 consists of 14 residues. CDR3 region: CASGLETGFYEQYF. CDR3 DNA, as far as it was read: TGCGCCAGCGGCTTGGAGACAGGCTTCTACGAG.

A remark on this clone: The observed sequence ends 3 residues before the CDR3 terminus, with the missing tail filled in from the germline J gene. This rearrangement joins TRBV19 to TRBJ1-5, with D hard to call. The CDR3 totals 14 residues. The V end lost 6 bases, the J end lost 0 bases, and 9 bases lay between the germline ends. The germline V gene has CDR1 LNHDA and CDR2 SQIVND (reference sequence). The CDR3 loop is CASRSGISNQPQHF. The DNA read from the CDR3 is TGTGCCAGTAGATCGGGGATTAGCAATCAGCCC.

On this clone itself: The CDR3 end is not reached by the read, which stops 3 residues before it; the germline J gene fills it in. Other DNA sequences of this sample code for an identical CDR3. V usage is TRBV18 and J usage is TRBJ2-7; 9 positions agree with TRBD2. This CDR3 has 14 residues. Germline V gives CDR1 KGHSH, CDR2 LQKENI. The junction had 1 base not matched to a gene; V was cut back by 0 bases and J by 4 bases. The sequenced CDR3 bases are TGTGCCAGCTCACCACCGGGACTAGCTTACGAG. Protein product: CASSPPGLAYE. The entire CDR3 protein is CASSPPGLAYEQYF. Together with reference TRBV18 and TRBJ2-7, the CDR3 gives the full variable domain: NAGVMQNPRHLVRRRGQEARLRCSPMKGHSHVYWYRQLPEEGLKFMVYLQKENIIDESGMPKERFSAEFPKEGPSILRIQQVVRGDSAAYFCASSPPGLAYEQYFGPGTRLTVT.

A word on this clone: With the read ending 3 residues before the CDR3 end, the germline J gene is used to fill in that end. V is TRBV7-8 and J is TRBJ1-2, with D possibly matching TRBD1 (6 bases). Trimming left V 5 bases short and J 3 bases short, with 16 bases between. CDR3 size: 15 residues. Germline lookup yields CDR1 SGHVS and CDR2 FQNEAQ. This chain's CDR3 is CASSPNQGYHYGYTF. CDR3 bases read: TGTGCCAGCAGCCCGAACCAGGGGTACCACTATGGC.

The sequenced CDR3 bases are TGTGCCAGCAGCTCAGGGGACGACCAAGAGACC. Translated, it gives CASSSGDDQET. The CDR3 in its entirety is CASSSGDDQETQYF. V and J are TRBV11-3 and TRBJ2-5; D is possibly TRBD1 (6 bases). The CDR3 end is not reached by the read, which stops 3 residues before it; the germline J gene fills it in. Germline CDR1 SGHNT, CDR2 YENEEA. V was cut by 4 bases and J by 0 bases, with 9 bases left in between. This CDR3 is 14 amino acids long.

A note on this clone: Sequencing ends 3 residues short of the CDR3 end; the germline J gene provides the rest. The gene calls are TRBV7-9 and TRBJ1-2; no definite D call. Per germline, CDR1 SEHNR and CDR2 FQNEAQ (reference sequence). V shed 0 bases and J shed 2 bases, with 10 bases lying between them. The CDR3 spans 15 residues. The covered CDR3 bases are TGTGCCAGCAGCTTAGCGCAGGAGCAAAACTATGGC. It specifies CASSLAQEQNYG. The full CDR3 sequence reads CASSLAQEQNYGYTF. Variable domain in full (rest from reference TRBV7-9 and TRBJ1-2): DTGVSQNPRHKITKRGQNVTFRCDPISEHNRLYWYRQTLGQGPEFLTYFQNEAQLEKSRLLSDRFSAERPKGSFSTLEIQRTEQGDSAMYLCASSLAQEQNYGYTFGSGTRLTVV.

Note on this clone: The junction and the germline gene differ at one end; a read error may be behind it. The read ends 3 residues before the CDR3 terminus; that terminus is restored from the germline J gene. The V call is TRBV7-8, the J call TRBJ1-5; D unclear. CDR3 length equals 15 residues. Per the germline V gene, CDR1 is SGHVS and CDR2 is FQNEAQ. Partial CDR3 DNA: TGTGCCACCAGCAAGGACTGGATTAGCAATCAGCCC. Translated: CATSKDWISNQP. The CDR3, in full, reads CATSKDWISNQPQHF.

In terms of frequency, this clone is medium-sized. Read coverage stops 3 residues before the CDR3 terminus; the germline J gene supplies the remainder. This sequence joins TRBV12-3 or TRBV12-4 and TRBJ2-3; 12 positions agree with TRBD2. This CDR3 region has 16 residues. V lost 6 bases to trimming and J lost 2 bases; unmatched junction nucleotides: 6. The CDR3 loop reads CASSRTSGAYTDTQYF. CDR3 bases read: TGTGCCAGCAGCAGGACTAGCGGGGCGTACACAGATACG.

As for this clone: The CDR3 is cut off 3 residues early in the read; its end comes from the germline J gene. The chain uses TRBV6-4 and TRBJ2-3; 10 positions agree with TRBD1. CDR3 length: 16 residues. CDR1 is MRHNA, CDR2 SNTAGT, per germline. Losses at the gene ends were 5 bases for V and 5 bases for J; bases not matched to a gene: 10. The part of the CDR3 DNA that was read is TGTGCCAGCAGTATAAGCCTCGGACAGGGGGAAGATACG. Translated: CASSISLGQGEDT. The CDR3 as a whole reads CASSISLGQGEDTQYF.

In the case of this clone: The CDR3 goes on 3 residues after the read ends, and that part is filled in from the germline J gene. The chain joins TRBV29-1 to TRBJ2-3; maybe TRBD2 (5 bases). Germline V gene lookup returns CDR1 SQVTM and CDR2 ANQGSEA. This CDR3 has 11 residues. CDR3 amino acids: CSARIGETQYF. CDR3 DNA, as far as it was read: TGCAGCGCTAGAATCGGGGAGACG.

With regard to this clone: Read sequence stops 3 residues before the CDR3 end, and the germline J gene provides the missing end. The chain couples TRBV2 to TRBJ1-2, with D uncertain. This CDR3 region has 11 residues. Germline V gene data show CDR1 as SNHLY and CDR2 as FYNNEI. Incomplete CDR3 DNA: TGTGCCAGCAGTGACAACTACGAC. Translated, it gives CASSDNYD. The whole CDR3 reads CASSDNYDYTF.

On this clone: The sequenced fragment ends 3 residues before the CDR3 boundary, so the rest is inferred from the germline J gene. V gene TRBV18 combines with J gene TRBJ1-2; tentatively, D is TRBD1 (5 bases). The CDR3 runs 15 residues. Germline lookup yields CDR1 KGHSH and CDR2 LQKENI. The CDR3 DNA, read in part, is TGTGCCAGCTCACCGGGACTAGCGGAGATCTACGAC. As protein: CASSPGLAEIYD. The CDR3 reads in full as CASSPGLAEIYDYTF.

Comments on this clone: The read ends 3 residues shy of where the CDR3 ends; the end is completed using the germline J gene. The gene calls are TRBV7-8 and TRBJ1-2, with D unclear. The V gene's germline CDR1 is SGHVS and CDR2 FQNEAQ. Trimming shortened V by 1 base and J by 7 bases, and 13 bases separated the two germline ends. The CDR3 totals 14 residues. The CDR3 sequence is CASSLESRPGGYTF. CDR3 DNA (partial): TGTGCCAGCAGCTTAGAATCCCGACCGGGTGGC.

Remarks on this clone: Read data end 3 residues before the CDR3 end; the end is taken from the germline J gene. The chain is built from TRBV19 and TRBJ2-3, with TRBD2 as a possible D gene (5 bases). Trimming cost V 2 bases and J 1 base, with 10 bases left between them. The CDR3 is 15 residues long. The germline gives CDR1 LNHDA, CDR2 SQIVND (reference sequence). CDR3 sequence reads: CASSIPGVGTDTQYF. Partial CDR3 DNA: TGTGCCAGTAGTATACCCGGGGTGGGCACAGATACG.